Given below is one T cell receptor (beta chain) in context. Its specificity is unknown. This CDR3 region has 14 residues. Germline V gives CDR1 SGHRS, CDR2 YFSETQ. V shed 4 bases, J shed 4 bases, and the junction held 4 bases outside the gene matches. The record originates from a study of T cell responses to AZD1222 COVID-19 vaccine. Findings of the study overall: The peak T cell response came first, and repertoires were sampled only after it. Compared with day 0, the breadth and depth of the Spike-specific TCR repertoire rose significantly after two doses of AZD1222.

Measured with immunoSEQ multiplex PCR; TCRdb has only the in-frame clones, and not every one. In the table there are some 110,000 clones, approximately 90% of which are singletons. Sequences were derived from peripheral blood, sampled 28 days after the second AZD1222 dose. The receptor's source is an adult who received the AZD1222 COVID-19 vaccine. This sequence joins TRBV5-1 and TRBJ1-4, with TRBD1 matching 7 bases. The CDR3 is CASSIGTVNEKLFF. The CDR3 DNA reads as TGCGCCAGCAGCATCGGGACAGTTAATGAAAAACTGTTTTTT.